This T cell receptor (beta chain) comes out of a study of T cells after yellow fever vaccination. Across the whole study: For low cell numbers, libraries were made with SMART-Seq v4 Ultra Low Input. Study results and limitations: Most clones from primary vaccination resurfaced after the booster (around 95% CD4, around 90% CD8).

A process of 5'RACE template switching, which added a universal primer site and UMIs, was used to make TCR cDNA. TCRdb used MiXCR to reprocess the 5' RACE reads, holding one entry per CDR3 protein. This sample has about 320,000 distinct CDR3 sequences, with around 4.5% found just once. Only a few counts were recorded for this clonotype. Its antigen is not identified. CDR1 and CDR2 (germline): SGHKS, YYEKEE (reference sequence). This CDR3 comprises 16 residues. V was pared by 4 bases and J by 0 bases, with 7 bases of the junction left unmatched. This clonotype was obtained from a man younger than 35 who received the YFV17D yellow fever vaccine. The rearrangement links TRBV5-5 to TRBJ2-1, with 7 positions matching TRBD1. The sequences come from PBMCs, collected 15 days after the yellow fever booster vaccination. As DNA, the CDR3 is TGTGCCAGCAGCCGCGGACAGGAGCTCTCCTACAATGAGCAGTTCTTC. Translating it yields CASSRGQELSYNEQFF. Variable domain in full (rest from reference TRBV5-5 and TRBJ2-1): DAGVTQSPTHLIKTRGQQVTLRCSPISGHKSVSWYQQVLGQGPQFIFQYYEKEERGRGNFPDRFSARQFPNYSSELNVNALLLGDSALYLCASSRGQELSYNEQFFGPGTRLTVL.